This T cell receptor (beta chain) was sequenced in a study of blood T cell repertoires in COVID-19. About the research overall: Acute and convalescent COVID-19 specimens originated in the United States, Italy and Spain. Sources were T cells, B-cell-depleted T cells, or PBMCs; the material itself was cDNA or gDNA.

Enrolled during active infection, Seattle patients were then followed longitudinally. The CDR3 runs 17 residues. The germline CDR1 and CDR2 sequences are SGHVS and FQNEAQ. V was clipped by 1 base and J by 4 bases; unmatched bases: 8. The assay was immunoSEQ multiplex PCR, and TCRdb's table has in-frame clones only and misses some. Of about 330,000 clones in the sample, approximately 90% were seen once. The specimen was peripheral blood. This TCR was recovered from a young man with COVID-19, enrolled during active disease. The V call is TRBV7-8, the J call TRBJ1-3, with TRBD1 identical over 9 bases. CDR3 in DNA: TGTGCCAGCAGCTTAGGACCCCCACAGGGGGCGGGAAACACCATATATTTT. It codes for CASSLGPPQGAGNTIYF.